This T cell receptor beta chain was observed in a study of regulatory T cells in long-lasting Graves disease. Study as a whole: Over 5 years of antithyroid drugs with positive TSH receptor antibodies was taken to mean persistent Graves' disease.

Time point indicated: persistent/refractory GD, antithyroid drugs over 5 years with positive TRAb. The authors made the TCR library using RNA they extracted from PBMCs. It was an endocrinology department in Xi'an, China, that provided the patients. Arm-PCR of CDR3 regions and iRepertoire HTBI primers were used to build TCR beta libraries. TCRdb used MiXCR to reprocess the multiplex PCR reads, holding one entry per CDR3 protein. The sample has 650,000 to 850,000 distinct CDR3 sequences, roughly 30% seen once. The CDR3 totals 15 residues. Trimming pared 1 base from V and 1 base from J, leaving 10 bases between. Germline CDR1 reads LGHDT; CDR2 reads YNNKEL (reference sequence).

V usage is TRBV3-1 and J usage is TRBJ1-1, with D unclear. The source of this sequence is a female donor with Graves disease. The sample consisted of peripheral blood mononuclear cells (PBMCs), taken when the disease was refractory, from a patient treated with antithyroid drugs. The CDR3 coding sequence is TGTGCCAGCAGCCAAGCGCGGCGGCCGAACACTGAAGCTTTCTTT. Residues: CASSQARRPNTEAFF.